These 26 T cell receptor beta chains originate from one sample sequenced in a study of shared clonotypes between healthy human individuals (dated by TCRdb to the early 2020s). The library was generated by the immunoSEQ multiplex PCR assay. Imported from immuneACCESS, the table was reduced by TCRdb to in-frame sequences with V and J called. These copies leave out some clones; in studies compared against another copy, an unresolved V gene accounts for under half, and the cause of the remainder is not known. The sample yields approximately 600,000 clones; approximately 95% were counted once. The ten largest clones represent about 0.11% of the sample. CD8 naive samples were CD45RO-negative cells positively selected for CCR7, giving a CD45RA+CCR7+ population that excluded TemRA cells. Sample: naive CD8+ T cells sorted from blood. Explained via the paper, the cell subset or site label denotes: CD45RA+CCR7+. The origin of the receptors is a woman aged 25 to 45 in good health.

The chain employs TRBV7-9 and TRBJ2-1; possible D gene TRBD2, 6 bases. Germline loops: CDR1 SEHNR, CDR2 FQNEAQ (reference sequence). This CDR3 has 12 amino acids. The ends were cut back, 4 bases at V and 9 bases at J, with 10 bases in the middle. The CDR3 DNA sequence: TGTGCCAGCAGCTCCGGGGGACTTGAGCAGTTCTTC. It is translated as CASSSGGLEQFF.

This chain links TRBV10-2 with TRBJ1-5; 10 nucleotides match TRBD1. Germline V gene data show CDR1 as WSHSY and CDR2 as SAAADI. This CDR3 spans 15 amino acids. Germline trimming cut 6 bases from V and 6 bases from J; bases unmatched to any gene: 8. CDR3 sequence reads: CASRDRGDIFQPQHF. The CDR3 coding sequence is TGCGCCAGCAGGGACAGGGGGGACATATTTCAGCCCCAGCATTTT.

The genes are TRBV29-1 and TRBJ2-1; unclear D gene. The CDR3 has 13 residues. Trimming removed 4 bases at V and 3 bases at J, with 10 bases between. CDR1 and CDR2 from the germline V gene are SQVTM and ANQGSEA. The CDR3, as DNA: TGCAGCGTTGTGGATTCAGACTACAATGAGCAGTTCTTC. It is translated as CSVVDSDYNEQFF.

The rearrangement uses TRBV29-1 and TRBJ2-7; 8 nucleotides match TRBD1. After removal of 7 bases from V and 5 bases from J, the junction contained 7 bases not matched to a gene. The CDR3 sequence is 12 residues long. Germline-derived CDR1 and CDR2 are SQVTM and ANQGSEA. The CDR3 DNA reads TGCAGCGCCGACCTACAGGGGGACGAGCAGTACTTC. This translates into CSADLQGDEQYF.

J is TRBJ2-7 and V is TRBV6-4, with 15 bases identical to TRBD2. The V gene end was trimmed by 4 bases and the J gene end by 1 base; junction bases not matched to a gene: 5. Germline-derived CDR1 and CDR2 are MRHNA and SNTAGT. There are 17 residues in the CDR3. The CDR3 protein is CASSVRTSGRESYEQYF. The CDR3, as DNA: TGTGCCAGCAGTGTTAGGACTAGCGGGAGGGAGTCCTACGAGCAGTACTTC.

This clone was picked up a small number of times. This rearrangement joins TRBV28 to TRBJ2-7; D is unresolved. Trimming removed 1 base at V and 5 bases at J, with 12 bases between. CDR1 and CDR2 from the germline V gene are MDHEN and SYDVKM. This CDR3 region has 14 residues. CDR3 region: CASSLSDIPHEQYF. CDR3 bases: TGTGCCAGCAGTTTATCAGATATCCCCCACGAGCAGTACTTC.

This chain connects TRBV5-1 to TRBJ2-7; weak D call: TRBD2 (6 bases). Trimming stripped 3 bases from V and 6 bases from J, with 13 bases between. Germline CDR1 is SGHRS and CDR2 is YFSETQ. The CDR3 is made up of 13 amino acids. The CDR3 DNA reads as TGCGCCAGCAGCTACACACGGGGGTCCGAGCAGTACTTC. Protein product: CASSYTRGSEQYF. The whole variable domain, filled in from reference TRBV5-1 and TRBJ2-7, reads KAGVTQTPRYLIKTRGQQVTLSCSPISGHRSVSWYQQTPGQGLQFLFEYFSETQRNKGNFPGRFSGRQFSNSRSEMNVSTLELGDSALYLCASSYTRGSEQYFGPGTRLTVT.

The chain links TRBV2 to TRBJ2-3, with 9 positions matching TRBD2. With V trimmed by 2 bases and J by 2 bases, 5 bases remained unmatched. CDR1 and CDR2 (germline): SNHLY, FYNNEI. This CDR3 is built from 16 residues. In DNA form, the CDR3 reads TGTGCCAGCAGTGAATTTACTAGCGGGCACACAGATACGCAGTATTTT. This sequence encodes CASSEFTSGHTDTQYF.

The chain recombines TRBV21-1 with TRBJ1-4. TRBV21-1 is a documented pseudogene. This CDR3 region has 20 residues. CDR3 region: CASSKEFGGGGPECSEKLFF. The CDR3 coding sequence is TGTGCCAGCAGCAAAGAGTTCGGGGGAGGGGGTCCGGAATGTTCTGAAAAACTGTTTTTT.

The chain couples TRBV15 to TRBJ2-7; perhaps D is TRBD1 or TRBD2 (6 bases each). The germline V gene has CDR1 LNHNV and CDR2 YYDKDF (reference sequence). CDR3 length: 17 amino acids. The V gene lost 5 bases and the J gene lost 1 base, with 21 bases spanning the gap. CDR3 region: CATSSRGGQAGSYEQYF. CDR3 nucleotides: TGTGCCACCAGCTCCCGTGGGGGACAAGCGGGTTCCTACGAGCAGTACTTC.

For the CDR3, the DNA is TGTGCCAGTAGTATAGTGGCAGGGTCCTACAATGAGCAGTTCTTC. It translates to CASSIVAGSYNEQFF. This sequence joins TRBV19 and TRBJ2-1; D is possibly TRBD1 (5 bases). From germline, CDR1 is LNHDA and CDR2 SQIVND (reference sequence). This CDR3 has 15 amino acids. Trimming took 1 base from V and 1 from J, leaving 8 bases between them. The whole variable domain, filled in from reference TRBV19 and TRBJ2-1, reads DGGITQSPKYLFRKEGQNVTLSCEQNLNHDAMYWYRQDPGQGLRLIYYSQIVNDFQKGDIAEGYSVSREKKESFPLTVTSAQKNPTAFYLCASSIVAGSYNEQFFGPGTRLTVL.

This rearrangement joins TRBV5-8 to TRBJ2-3; a possible D gene is TRBD1 (5 bases). V shed 2 bases and J shed 2 bases, with 12 bases lying between them. The length of the CDR3 is 15 residues. Germline CDR1 reads SGHTS; CDR2 reads YDEGEE. The CDR3 DNA follows: TGTGCCAGCAGCTTAACGGTCAGGGACACAGATACGCAGTATTTT. Translation gives CASSLTVRDTDTQYF.

The V gene is TRBV10-3, the J gene TRBJ2-4; 7 bases line up with TRBD2. CDR3 length: 17 amino acids. V was pared by 5 bases and J by 1 base, with 11 bases of the junction left unmatched. Germline assignment: CDR1 ENHRY and CDR2 SYGVKD. The chain's CDR3 is CAISSQPGEGAKNIQYF. CDR3 DNA: TGTGCCATCAGTTCCCAACCGGGGGAGGGGGCCAAAAACATTCAGTACTTC.

CDR3 nucleotides: TGTGCCAGCAGTTACTCCGGCACCTATGGCTACACCTTC. This gives the protein CASSYSGTYGYTF. The J gene is TRBJ1-2, the V gene TRBV6-5; D is ambiguous. This CDR3 comprises 13 residues. The V and J ends lost 0 bases and 4 bases respectively, with 6 bases between them. Per germline, CDR1 MNHEY and CDR2 SVGAGI.

This sequence joins TRBV13 and TRBJ1-1; maybe TRBD1 (5 bases). V was pared by 10 bases and J by 4 bases, with 16 bases between. CDR3 length: 13 residues. Germline loops: CDR1 PRHDT, CDR2 FYEKMQ (reference sequence). CDR3 in amino acids: CAIPPGGGTEAFF. CDR3 DNA: TGTGCCATCCCCCCCGGGGGGGGCACTGAAGCTTTCTTT.

The gene calls are TRBV13 and TRBJ1-4, with unresolved D. Trimming removed 1 base from V and 8 bases from J, with 5 bases in between. Germline CDR1 PRHDT, CDR2 FYEKMQ (reference sequence). This CDR3 spans 12 amino acids. CDR3 protein: CASSLVREKLFF. As DNA, the CDR3 is TGTGCCAGCAGCTTAGTCCGGGAAAAACTGTTTTTT.

The chain combines TRBV7-2 with TRBJ1-1; D unresolved. Germline-derived CDR1 and CDR2 are SGHTA and FQGNSA. V was pared by 6 bases and J by 4 bases, with 18 bases between. This CDR3 comprises 15 residues. This chain's CDR3 is CASRLTPTRGTEAFF. The CDR3 DNA sequence: TGTGCCAGCAGACTTACACCCACCCGGGGCACTGAAGCTTTCTTT.

The rearrangement uses TRBV4-2 and TRBJ2-4; D not resolved. The CDR3 loop spans 11 amino acids. CDR1 is LGHNA and CDR2 is YNFKEQ in the germline V gene. With 1 base removed from V and 8 bases from J, the gap between germline ends came to 3 bases. CDR3 sequence reads: CASSQGYIQYF. The CDR3 DNA sequence: TGTGCCAGCAGCCAAGGGTACATTCAGTACTTC.

The chain links TRBV7-9 to TRBJ1-4, with D possibly matching TRBD1 (5 bases). Germline CDR1 and CDR2: SEHNR and FQNEAQ (reference sequence). The CDR3 is 16 residues long. V shed 5 bases and J shed 8 bases, with 21 bases lying between them. CDR3 amino acids: CASSDLKGGDGEKLFF. The CDR3, as DNA: TGTGCCAGCAGCGATCTTAAAGGAGGGGACGGAGAAAAACTGTTTTTT.

The gene calls are TRBV28 and TRBJ2-1, with TRBD1 matching 9 bases. The J segment lost 3 bases and the V segment lost 6 bases, leaving 6 bases of the junction unmatched. This CDR3 has 15 residues. The germline CDR1 and CDR2 sequences are MDHEN and SYDVKM. This CDR3 reads CASSLDRGIYNEQFF. In DNA, the CDR3 is TGTGCCAGCAGCTTGGACAGGGGCATCTACAATGAGCAGTTCTTC.

The chain employs TRBV11-2 and TRBJ2-5; 9 nucleotides match TRBD1. The CDR3 runs to 16 residues. In germline, CDR1 is SGHAT, CDR2 FQNNGV. After removal of 5 bases from V and 5 bases from J, the junction contained 12 bases not matched to a gene. In DNA form, the CDR3 reads TGTGCCAGCAGCCCAATGGGACAGGGAACGGTGGAGACCCAGTACTTC. Its protein product is CASSPMGQGTVETQYF.

In DNA form, the CDR3 reads TGCGCCAGCAGCTCTCCCGGGACTCTACTCACAGATACGCAGTATTTT. This gives the protein CASSSPGTLLTDTQYF. This chain connects TRBV5-1 to TRBJ2-3, with D perhaps TRBD2 (6 bases). CDR1 SGHRS and CDR2 YFSETQ come from the germline V gene. The CDR3 has 16 residues. The germline V and J ends were trimmed by 3 bases and 2 bases, with 16 bases remaining between them.

This clone was found a few times. The genes are TRBV28 and TRBJ2-7; D unresolved. V was pared by 3 bases and J by 0 bases, with 3 bases between. The length of the CDR3 is 12 residues. Germline assignment: CDR1 MDHEN and CDR2 SYDVKM. DNA for the CDR3: TGTGCCAGCAGTTTTAACTCCTACGAGCAGTACTTC. Translating gives CASSFNSYEQYF.

CDR3 coding DNA: TGTGCCAGCAGTGATTCACTGGGCTACACCTTC. This gives the protein CASSDSLGYTF. The chain recombines TRBV6-1 with TRBJ1-2; no firm D call. CDR3 length: 11 residues. Germline CDR1 MNHNS, CDR2 SASEGT. V lost 3 bases and J lost 8, with 7 bases in between.

This rearrangement joins TRBV14 to TRBJ1-2, with 8 positions matching TRBD1. The CDR3 is made up of 14 amino acids. The germline gives CDR1 SGHDN, CDR2 FVKESK. V dropped 6 bases and J dropped 7; count of bases not matched to a gene: 10. CDR3 protein: CASSHRGKRAGYTF. As DNA, the CDR3 is TGTGCCAGCAGTCACAGGGGGAAACGCGCTGGCTACACCTTC.

V usage is TRBV2 and J usage is TRBJ2-7, with TRBD2 identical over 10 bases. This CDR3 is 15 amino acids long. Germline CDR1 SNHLY, CDR2 FYNNEI. V lost 6 bases to trimming and J lost 5 bases; unmatched junction nucleotides: 10. CDR3 nucleotides: TGTGCCAGCAGGAGGCGTAGCGGGAGGTCCGACGAGCAGTACTTC. Translation gives CASRRRSGRSDEQYF.